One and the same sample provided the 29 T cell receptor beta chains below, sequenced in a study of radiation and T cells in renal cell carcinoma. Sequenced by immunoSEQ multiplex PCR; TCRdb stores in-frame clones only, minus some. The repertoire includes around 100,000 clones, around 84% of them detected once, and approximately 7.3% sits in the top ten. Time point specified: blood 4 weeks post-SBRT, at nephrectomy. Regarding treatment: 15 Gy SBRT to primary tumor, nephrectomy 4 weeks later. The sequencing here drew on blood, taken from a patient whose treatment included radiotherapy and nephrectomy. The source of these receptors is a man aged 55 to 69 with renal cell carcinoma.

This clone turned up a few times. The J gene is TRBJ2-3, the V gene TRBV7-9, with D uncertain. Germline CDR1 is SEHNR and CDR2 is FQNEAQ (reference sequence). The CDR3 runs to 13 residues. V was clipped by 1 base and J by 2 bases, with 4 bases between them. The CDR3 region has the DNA TGTGCCAGCAGCTTAGACCTCACAGATACGCAGTATTTT. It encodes CASSLDLTDTQYF.

CDR3 in amino acids: CASSLETVSYNEQFF. CDR3 DNA sequence: TGCGCCAGCAGCTTGGAAACGGTCTCCTACAATGAGCAGTTCTTC. The V gene is TRBV5-1, the J gene TRBJ2-1; D call uncertain. V was pared by 0 bases and J by 0 bases, with 7 bases between. CDR1 and CDR2 (germline): SGHRS, YFSETQ. The CDR3 loop spans 15 amino acids.

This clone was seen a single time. For the CDR3, the DNA is TGTGCCAGCAGCTTAAGGGGCTACTCAGGGACAGATACGCAGTATTTT. Encoded protein: CASSLRGYSGTDTQYF. The rearrangement joins TRBV13 to TRBJ2-3, with D tentatively TRBD1 (5 bases). CDR1 PRHDT and CDR2 FYEKMQ come from the germline V gene (reference sequence). V gave up 2 bases and J gave up 3 bases, with 15 bases separating them. This CDR3 region has 16 residues.

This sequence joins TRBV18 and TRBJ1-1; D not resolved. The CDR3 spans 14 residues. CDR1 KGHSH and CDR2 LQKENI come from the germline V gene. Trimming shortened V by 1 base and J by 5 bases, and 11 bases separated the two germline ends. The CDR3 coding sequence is TGTGCCAGCTCACCACTTCTATCTGGGACTGAAGCTTTCTTT. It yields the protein CASSPLLSGTEAFF.

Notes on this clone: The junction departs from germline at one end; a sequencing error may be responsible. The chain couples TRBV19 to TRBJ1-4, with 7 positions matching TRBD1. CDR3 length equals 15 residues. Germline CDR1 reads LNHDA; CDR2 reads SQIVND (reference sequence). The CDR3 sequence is CASSIRTGTASALLF. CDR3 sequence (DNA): TGTGCCAGTAGTATTCGTACCGGGACAGCAAGCGCCTTGCTTTTT.

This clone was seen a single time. The CDR3 nucleotides are TGTGCCACCAGCAGAGATTTGGCCGAGGGGACCGAGCAGTACTTC. This codes for CATSRDLAEGTEQYF. This chain joins TRBV15 and TRBJ2-7; D possibly uses TRBD1 or TRBD2 (5 bases each). Trimming pared 0 bases from V and 6 bases from J, leaving 15 bases between. From germline, CDR1 is LNHNV and CDR2 YYDKDF (reference sequence). The CDR3 extends over 15 amino acids.

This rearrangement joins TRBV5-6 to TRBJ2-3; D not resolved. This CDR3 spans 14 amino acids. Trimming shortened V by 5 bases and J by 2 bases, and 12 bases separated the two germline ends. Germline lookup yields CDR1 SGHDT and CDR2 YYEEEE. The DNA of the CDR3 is TGTGCCAGCAGGATGGTCGCCCTCACAGATACGCAGTATTTT. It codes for CASRMVALTDTQYF.

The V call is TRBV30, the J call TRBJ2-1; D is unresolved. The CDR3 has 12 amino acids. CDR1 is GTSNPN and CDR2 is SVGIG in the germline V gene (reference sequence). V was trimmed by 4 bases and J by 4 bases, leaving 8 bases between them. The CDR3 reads CAWTRDYNEQFF. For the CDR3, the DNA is TGTGCCTGGACTAGAGATTACAATGAGCAGTTCTTC. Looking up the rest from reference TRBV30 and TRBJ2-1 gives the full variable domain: SQTIHQWPATLVQPVGSPLSLECTVEGTSNPNLYWYRQAAGRGLQLLFYSVGIGQISSEVPQNLSASRPQDRQFILSSKKLLLSDSGFYLCAWTRDYNEQFFGPGTRLTVL.

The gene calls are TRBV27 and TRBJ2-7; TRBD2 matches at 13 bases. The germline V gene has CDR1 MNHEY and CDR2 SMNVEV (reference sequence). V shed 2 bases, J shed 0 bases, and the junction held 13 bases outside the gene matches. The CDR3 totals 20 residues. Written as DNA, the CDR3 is TGTGCCAGCAGTTTAGGGGGGACTAGCGGGGCCTACTTAACCTCCTACGAGCAGTACTTC. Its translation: CASSLGGTSGAYLTSYEQYF.

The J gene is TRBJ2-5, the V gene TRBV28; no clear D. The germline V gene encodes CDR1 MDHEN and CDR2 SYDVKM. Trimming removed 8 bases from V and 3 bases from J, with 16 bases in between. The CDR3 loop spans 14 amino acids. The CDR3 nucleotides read TGTGCCAGCCGCAGCGACGGGTTTAAAGAGACCCAGTACTTC. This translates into CASRSDGFKETQYF.

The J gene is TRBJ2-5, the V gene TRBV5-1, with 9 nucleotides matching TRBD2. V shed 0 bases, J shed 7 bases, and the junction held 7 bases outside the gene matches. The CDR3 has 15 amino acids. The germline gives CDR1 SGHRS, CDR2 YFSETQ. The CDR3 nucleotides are TGCGCCAGCAGCTTGGATCAAGCGGGGGGTGGGACCCAGTACTTC. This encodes CASSLDQAGGGTQYF.

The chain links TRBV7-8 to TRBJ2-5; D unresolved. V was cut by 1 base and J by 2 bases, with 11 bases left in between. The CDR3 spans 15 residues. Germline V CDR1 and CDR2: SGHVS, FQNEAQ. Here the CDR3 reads CASSLVLPKQETQYF. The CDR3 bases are TGTGCCAGCAGCTTAGTCTTGCCTAAACAAGAGACCCAGTACTTC.

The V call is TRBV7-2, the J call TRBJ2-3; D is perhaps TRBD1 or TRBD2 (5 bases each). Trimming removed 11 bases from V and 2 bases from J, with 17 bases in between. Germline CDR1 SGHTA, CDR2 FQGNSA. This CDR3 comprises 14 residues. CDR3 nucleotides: TGTGCCGCTGCATCGAGGGGCTACACAGATACGCAGTATTTT. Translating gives CAAASRGYTDTQYF.

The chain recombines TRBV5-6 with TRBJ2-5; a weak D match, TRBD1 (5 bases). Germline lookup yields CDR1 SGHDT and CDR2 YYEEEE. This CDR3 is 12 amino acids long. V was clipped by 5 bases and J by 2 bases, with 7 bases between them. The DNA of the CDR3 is TGTGCCAGCAGTCAGGGTCAAGAGACCCAGTACTTC. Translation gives CASSQGQETQYF.

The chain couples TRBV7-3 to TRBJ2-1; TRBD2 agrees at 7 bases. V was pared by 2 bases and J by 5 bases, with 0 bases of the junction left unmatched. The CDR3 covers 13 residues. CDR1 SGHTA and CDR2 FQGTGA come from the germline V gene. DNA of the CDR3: TGTGCCAGCAGCTTAGCGGGAGACAATGAGCAGTTCTTC. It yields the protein CASSLAGDNEQFF.

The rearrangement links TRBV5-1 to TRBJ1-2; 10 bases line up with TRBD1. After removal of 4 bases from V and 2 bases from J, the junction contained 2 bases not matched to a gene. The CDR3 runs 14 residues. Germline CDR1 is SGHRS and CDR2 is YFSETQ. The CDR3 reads CASSGTGVNYGYTF. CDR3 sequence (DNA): TGCGCCAGCAGCGGGACAGGGGTGAACTATGGCTACACCTTC. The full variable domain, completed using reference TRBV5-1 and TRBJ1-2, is KAGVTQTPRYLIKTRGQQVTLSCSPISGHRSVSWYQQTPGQGLQFLFEYFSETQRNKGNFPGRFSGRQFSNSRSEMNVSTLELGDSALYLCASSGTGVNYGYTFGSGTRLTVV.

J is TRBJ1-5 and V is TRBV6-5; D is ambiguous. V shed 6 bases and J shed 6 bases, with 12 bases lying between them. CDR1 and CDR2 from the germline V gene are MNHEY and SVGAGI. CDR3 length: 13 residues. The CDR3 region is CASRAINGQPQHF. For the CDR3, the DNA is TGTGCCAGCAGGGCAATAAACGGTCAGCCCCAGCATTTT.

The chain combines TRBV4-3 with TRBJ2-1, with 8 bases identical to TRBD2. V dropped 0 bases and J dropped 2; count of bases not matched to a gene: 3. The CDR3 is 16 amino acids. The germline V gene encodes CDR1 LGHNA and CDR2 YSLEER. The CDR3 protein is CASSQETSVTYNEQFF. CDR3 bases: TGCGCCAGCAGCCAAGAGACTAGCGTAACCTACAATGAGCAGTTCTTC.

The CDR3 here is CASSLEQGATYEQYF. In DNA form, the CDR3 reads TGTGCCAGCAGCTTAGAACAGGGGGCTACCTACGAGCAGTACTTC. J is TRBJ2-7 and V is TRBV7-2; 9 positions agree with TRBD1. The CDR3 is 15 residues long. From germline, CDR1 is SGHTA and CDR2 FQGNSA. With 1 base clipped from V and 2 bases from J, the junction kept 3 bases outside the gene matches.

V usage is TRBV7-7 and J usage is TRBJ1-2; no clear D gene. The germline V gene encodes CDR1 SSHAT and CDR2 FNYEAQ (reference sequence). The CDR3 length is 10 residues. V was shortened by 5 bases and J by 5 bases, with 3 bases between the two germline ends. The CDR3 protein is CASSEYGYTF. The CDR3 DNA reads TGTGCCAGCAGCGAATATGGCTACACCTTC. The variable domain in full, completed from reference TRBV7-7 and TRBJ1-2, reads GAGVSQSPRYKVTKRGQDVTLRCDPISSHATLYWYQQALGQGPEFLTYFNYEAQPDKSGLPSDRFSAERPEGSISTLTIQRTEQRDSAMYRCASSEYGYTFGSGTRLTVV.

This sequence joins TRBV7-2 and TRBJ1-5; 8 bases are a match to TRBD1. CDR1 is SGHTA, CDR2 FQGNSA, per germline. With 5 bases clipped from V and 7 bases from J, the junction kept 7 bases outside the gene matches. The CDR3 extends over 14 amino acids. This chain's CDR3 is CASSPRTGLQPQHF. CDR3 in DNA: TGTGCCAGCAGCCCGCGGACAGGGCTCCAGCCCCAGCATTTT. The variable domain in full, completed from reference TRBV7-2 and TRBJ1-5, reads GAGVSQSPSNKVTEKGKDVELRCDPISGHTALYWYRQSLGQGLEFLIYFQGNSAPDKSGLPSDRFSAERTGGSVSTLTIQRTQQEDSAVYLCASSPRTGLQPQHFGDGTRLSIL.

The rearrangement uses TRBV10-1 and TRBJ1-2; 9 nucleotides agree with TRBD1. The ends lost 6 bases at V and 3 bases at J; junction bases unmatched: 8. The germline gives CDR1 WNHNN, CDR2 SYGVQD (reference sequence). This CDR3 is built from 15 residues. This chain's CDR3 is CASRDKQGADYGYTF. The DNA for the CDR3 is TGCGCCAGCAGAGATAAACAGGGGGCGGACTATGGCTACACCTTC.

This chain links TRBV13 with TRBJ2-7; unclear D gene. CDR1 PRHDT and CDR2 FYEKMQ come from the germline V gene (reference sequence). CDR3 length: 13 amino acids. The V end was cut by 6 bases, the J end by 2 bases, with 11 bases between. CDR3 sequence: CASSLNLAYEQYF. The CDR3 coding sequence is TGTGCCAGCAGTTTGAATTTGGCCTACGAGCAGTACTTC.

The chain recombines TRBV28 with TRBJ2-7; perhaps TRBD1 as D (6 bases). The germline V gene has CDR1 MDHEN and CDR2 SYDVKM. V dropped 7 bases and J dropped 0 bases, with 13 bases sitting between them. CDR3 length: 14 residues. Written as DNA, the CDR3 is TGTGCCAGCAACCCTTGGACAGACTCCTACGAGCAGTACTTC. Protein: CASNPWTDSYEQYF.

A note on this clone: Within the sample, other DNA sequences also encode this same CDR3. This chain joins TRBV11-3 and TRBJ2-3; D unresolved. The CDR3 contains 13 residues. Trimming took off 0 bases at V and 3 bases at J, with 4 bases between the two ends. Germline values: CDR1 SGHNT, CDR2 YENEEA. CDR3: CASSLDSTDTQYF. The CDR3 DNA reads TGTGCCAGCAGCTTAGATTCGACAGATACGCAGTATTTT. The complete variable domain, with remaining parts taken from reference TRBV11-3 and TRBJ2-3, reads EAGVVQSPRYKIIEKKQPVAFWCNPISGHNTLYWYLQNLGQGPELLIRYENEEAVDDSQLPKDRFSAERLKGVDSTLKIQPAELGDSAVYLCASSLDSTDTQYFGPGTRLTVL.

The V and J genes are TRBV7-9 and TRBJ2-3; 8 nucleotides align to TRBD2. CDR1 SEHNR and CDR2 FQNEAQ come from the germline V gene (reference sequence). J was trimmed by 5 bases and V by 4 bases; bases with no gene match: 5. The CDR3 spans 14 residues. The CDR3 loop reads CASSSGLVVDTQYF. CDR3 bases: TGTGCCAGCAGCTCGGGACTAGTGGTAGATACGCAGTATTTT.

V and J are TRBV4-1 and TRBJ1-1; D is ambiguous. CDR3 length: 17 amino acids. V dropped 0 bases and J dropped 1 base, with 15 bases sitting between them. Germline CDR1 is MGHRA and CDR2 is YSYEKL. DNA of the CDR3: TGCGCCAGCAGCCAAGAGTTTGGTTCGGGCGCGAACACTGAAGCTTTCTTT. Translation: CASSQEFGSGANTEAFF.

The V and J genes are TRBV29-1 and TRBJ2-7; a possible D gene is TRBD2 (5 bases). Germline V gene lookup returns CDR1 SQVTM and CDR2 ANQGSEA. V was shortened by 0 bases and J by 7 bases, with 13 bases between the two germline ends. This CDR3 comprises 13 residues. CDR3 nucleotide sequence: TGCAGCGTTGAAGATCATATGGCGGGTGAGCAGTACTTC. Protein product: CSVEDHMAGEQYF.

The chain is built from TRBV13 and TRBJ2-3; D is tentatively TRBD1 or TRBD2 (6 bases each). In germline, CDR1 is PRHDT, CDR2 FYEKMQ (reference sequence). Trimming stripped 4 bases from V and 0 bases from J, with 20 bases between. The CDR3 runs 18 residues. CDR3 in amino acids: CASSWAGRRGGSTDTQYF. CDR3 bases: TGTGCCAGCAGCTGGGCGGGACGGAGAGGGGGGAGCACAGATACGCAGTATTTT.